The 19 T cell receptor beta chains given below trace back to one sample, sequenced in a study of human T cells and chemical hapten exposure (dated by TCRdb to the early 2020s). The library was made by RACE. Sequencer: NextSeq 500. In TCRdb, the public reads were trimmed at Q25 with fastp and aligned with MiXCR, with productive beta chains retained. Identical CDR3 proteins give one entry, which carries the most common genes and DNA. This sample comprises nearly 350,000 distinct CDR3 sequences, around 7% of them detected only once. 7.5% to 8.5% of the sample is held by the ten biggest clonotypes. The time point label for this specimen denotes: patch test 1, 2 weeks after DPC sensitization. The treatment or condition label, as the study defines it: therapeutic diphenylcyclopropenone sensitization with weekly scalp DPC. The input for sequencing was whole blood, taken in connection with sensitization to the hapten diphenylcyclopropenone (DPC). The receptor set was obtained from a young woman with alopecia areata. Some clones in this sample may be carry-over from other donors' samples.

J is TRBJ2-3 and V is TRBV12-3 or TRBV12-4, with a weak D call TRBD2 (6 bases). V shed 6 bases and J shed 2 bases, with 21 bases lying between them. The CDR3 sequence is 17 residues long. The CDR3 sequence is CASSFPGDSTSTDTQYF. CDR3 nucleotide sequence: TGTGCCAGCAGCTTCCCCGGGGACTCCACATCCACAGATACGCAGTATTTT.

This clonotype was detected a few times. The gene calls are TRBV6-5 and TRBJ1-1, with D tentatively TRBD1 (6 bases). CDR3 length equals 14 residues. Between the trimmed V and J ends, which lost 2 bases and 10 bases, there was a span of 17 bases. The germline V gene encodes CDR1 MNHEY and CDR2 SVGAGI. CDR3 residues: CASSYGGGGFGAFF. In DNA form, the CDR3 reads TGTGCCAGCAGTTACGGGGGCGGAGGGTTTGGAGCTTTCTTT.

The chain carries TRBV6-2 or TRBV6-3 and TRBJ2-3; D unresolved. Germline V gene sequence: CDR1 MNHEY, CDR2 SVGEGT. This CDR3 is 13 amino acids long. V lost 6 bases and J lost 2, with 9 bases in between. The CDR3 region has the DNA TGTGCCAGCAGCGAAACAAACACAGATACGCAGTATTTT. As protein: CASSETNTDTQYF.

This clonotype was observed at least ten times. J is TRBJ2-7 and V is TRBV20-1; a possible D gene is TRBD2 (6 bases). This CDR3 spans 15 amino acids. CDR1 and CDR2 (germline): DFQATT, SNEGSKA (reference sequence). V lost 0 bases and J lost 5, with 17 bases in between. CDR3 sequence (DNA): TGCAGTGCTAGAGATGCGGGGCAGGGTCCTCACGAGCAGTACTTC. Translating it yields CSARDAGQGPHEQYF.

This clonotype was counted at least ten times. The chain employs TRBV3-1 and TRBJ1-1; D remains ambiguous. The germline CDR1 and CDR2 sequences are LGHDT and YNNKEL (reference sequence). V lost 8 bases, J lost 1 base, and 11 bases lay in between. The CDR3 loop spans 13 amino acids. The CDR3 region is CASSPPENTEAFF. CDR3 sequence (DNA): TGTGCCAGCTCACCACCGGAGAACACTGAAGCTTTCTTT.

The gene calls are TRBV12-3 or TRBV12-4 and TRBJ1-4; TRBD1 is a possible D gene (6 bases). Deletions cut 2 bases from V and 7 bases from J, with 17 bases between. The length of the CDR3 is 16 residues. CDR3 DNA sequence: TGTGCCAGCAGTTTAAGGAAAAGGGTCAGGGGTGAAAAACTGTTTTTT. It encodes CASSLRKRVRGEKLFF.

V usage is TRBV5-1 and J usage is TRBJ2-3; no definite D call. V lost 5 bases and J lost 4, with 11 bases in between. The CDR3 runs to 13 residues. Looked up from germline, CDR1 is SGHRS and CDR2 is YFSETQ. In nucleotides, the CDR3 is TGCGCCAGCAGTGAAACCAGCGCAGATACGCAGTATTTT. This translates into CASSETSADTQYF.

This clonotype was counted only a few times. This chain connects TRBV6-5 to TRBJ1-2; a possible D gene is TRBD1 (6 bases). Germline CDR1 and CDR2: MNHEY and SVGAGI. The CDR3 consists of 15 residues. The ends were cut back, 5 bases at V and 3 bases at J, with 16 bases in the middle. The CDR3 protein is CASSQTGQGYYGYTF. The CDR3 DNA follows: TGTGCCAGCAGTCAGACAGGCCAGGGGTACTATGGCTACACCTTC.

In this sample, this clonotype turned up many times. The V and J genes are TRBV29-1 and TRBJ2-1; D might be TRBD2 (5 bases). The CDR3 spans 11 residues. Trimming cost V 3 bases and J 9 bases, with 9 bases left between them. From germline, CDR1 is SQVTM and CDR2 ANQGSEA. The CDR3 loop is CSVDGGGEQFF. In DNA form, the CDR3 reads TGCAGCGTTGATGGAGGAGGTGAGCAGTTCTTC.

The chain employs TRBV7-9 and TRBJ1-2; D call uncertain. V was trimmed by 5 bases and J by 4 bases, leaving 11 bases between them. This CDR3 spans 13 amino acids. Per germline, CDR1 SEHNR and CDR2 FQNEAQ (reference sequence). CDR3 protein: CASSLENSYGYTF. The CDR3 bases are TGTGCCAGCAGCCTCGAAAACAGCTATGGCTACACCTTC.

As DNA, the CDR3 is TGCGCCAGCAGCTTGCAGGACAGGGTTGAGACCCAGTACTTC. Protein: CASSLQDRVETQYF. V gene TRBV5-1 combines with J gene TRBJ2-5; 8 bases map to TRBD1. CDR1 and CDR2 from the germline V gene are SGHRS and YFSETQ. The CDR3 contains 14 residues. Trimming removed 1 base from V and 5 bases from J; junction bases left unmatched: 4.

This clonotype was picked up many times. This chain uses TRBV4-2 with TRBJ2-7, with TRBD2 matching 10 bases. Trimming removed 4 bases from V and 3 bases from J; junction bases left unmatched: 9. This CDR3 has 16 residues. Germline CDR1 and CDR2: LGHNA and YNFKEQ. CDR3 region: CASSLTSGAPIYEQYF. The DNA of the CDR3 is TGTGCCAGCAGCCTCACTAGCGGGGCGCCGATCTACGAGCAGTACTTC.

This clonotype was counted between two and nine times. The genes are TRBV20-1 and TRBJ1-6; D ambiguous. V gave up 6 bases and J gave up 2 bases, with 20 bases separating them. The CDR3 sequence is 17 residues long. Germline V gene lookup returns CDR1 DFQATT and CDR2 SNEGSKA (reference sequence). The CDR3 sequence: CSARLIRSHAYNSPLHF. CDR3 DNA: TGCAGTGCCCGTTTGATCCGCAGTCATGCCTATAATTCACCCCTCCACTTT.

In its sample, this clonotype was seen a few times. V gene TRBV4-3 combines with J gene TRBJ2-4; D ambiguous. The length of the CDR3 is 13 residues. Germline V gene sequence: CDR1 LGHNA, CDR2 YSLEER. Between the trimmed V and J ends, which lost 2 bases and 8 bases, there was a span of 10 bases. The DNA for the CDR3 is TGCGCCAGCAGCCAATCCATAGAGGACATTCAGTACTTC. Translated, it gives CASSQSIEDIQYF.

The sample holds many counts of this clonotype. The chain carries TRBV7-2 and TRBJ1-3; D unresolved. This CDR3 region has 14 residues. Germline CDR1 is SGHTA and CDR2 is FQGNSA. Trimming pared 3 bases from V and 0 bases from J, leaving 6 bases between. CDR3 sequence: CASSLDFSGNTIYF. The CDR3 DNA is TGTGCCAGCAGCTTGGACTTCTCTGGAAACACCATATATTTT.

The sample holds a few counts of this clonotype. V and J are TRBV21-1 and TRBJ1-5; the listed D gene, TRBD1, was not tested against the DNA. TRBV21-1 is described as a pseudogene. CDR3 length: 17 amino acids. Here the CDR3 reads CASSGMGLLYSNQPQHF. The CDR3 DNA reads as TGTGCCAGCAGCGGGATGGGGCTGCTCTATAGCAATCAGCCCCAGCATTTT.

The chain combines TRBV28 with TRBJ2-3; weak D call: TRBD2 (5 bases). The CDR3 contains 16 residues. V lost 3 bases and J lost 0, with 13 bases in between. CDR1 and CDR2 (germline): MDHEN, SYDVKM. CDR3 DNA sequence: TGTGCCAGCAGTTTGGGGATCCGCGGGAGCACAGATACGCAGTATTTT. Protein product: CASSLGIRGSTDTQYF.

This clonotype has a count of ten or more. This chain uses TRBV4-3 with TRBJ2-2; TRBD2 is a possible D gene (6 bases). Germline CDR1 reads LGHNA; CDR2 reads YSLEER. V was clipped by 0 bases and J by 6 bases, with 17 bases between them. This CDR3 spans 17 amino acids. The CDR3 spells CASSQEWGLGEAGELFF. CDR3 sequence (DNA): TGCGCCAGCAGCCAAGAATGGGGTCTAGGGGAGGCCGGGGAGCTGTTTTTT.

The chain links TRBV7-2 to TRBJ2-5; TRBD1 matches 7 bases. V lost 5 bases and J lost 1; bases outside the gene matches: 7. CDR3 length: 15 residues. The germline gives CDR1 SGHTA, CDR2 FQGNSA. The CDR3 region is CASSRSGTVQETQYF. The CDR3 DNA follows: TGTGCCAGCAGCAGATCCGGGACAGTCCAAGAGACCCAGTACTTC.